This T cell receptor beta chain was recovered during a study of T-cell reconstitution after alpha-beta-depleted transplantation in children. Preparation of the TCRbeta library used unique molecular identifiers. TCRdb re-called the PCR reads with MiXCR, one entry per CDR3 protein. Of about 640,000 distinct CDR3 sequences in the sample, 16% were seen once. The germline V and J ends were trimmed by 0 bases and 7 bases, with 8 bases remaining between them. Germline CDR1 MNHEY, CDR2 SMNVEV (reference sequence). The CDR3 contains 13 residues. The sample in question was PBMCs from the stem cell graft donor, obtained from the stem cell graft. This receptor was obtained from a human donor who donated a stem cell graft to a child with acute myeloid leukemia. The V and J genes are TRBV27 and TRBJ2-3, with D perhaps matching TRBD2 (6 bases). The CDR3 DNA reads TGTGCCAGCAGTTTATCGGAGGGAAATACGCAGTATTTT. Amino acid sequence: CASSLSEGNTQYF.